A selection of T cell receptor beta chains follows, all from one sample in a study of blood T cell repertoires in COVID-19. Sequencing used immunoSEQ multiplex PCR; TCRdb keeps in-frame clones, though not all of them. This table holds 50,000 to 80,000 clones, more than 65% found once. Sequencing input: peripheral blood. The receptor source for this set is a woman in her sixties or seventies with acute or convalescent COVID-19. CDR3s include the opening cysteine and the closing phenylalanine or tryptophan. Each record gives: J gene, clone size, V gene, D gene, CDR3 protein, CDR3 DNA. D genes are given only for firm matches. Clone size appears in some rows only: once, few, many, or a class for an expanded clone.

>TRBJ2-7|.|TRBV6-1|.
CASSETVVSYEQYF
TGTGCCAGCAGTGAGACAGTCGTCTCCTACGAGCAGTACTTC
>TRBJ2-2|.|TRBV7-3|TRBD2
CASSVRGGGFNTGELFF
TGTGCCAGCAGCGTCCGTGGCGGGGGGTTCAACACCGGGGAGCTGTTTTTT
>TRBJ1-1|.|TRBV6-5|.
CASSLGARTEAFF
TGTGCCAGCAGCCTGGGGGCACGGACTGAAGCTTTCTTT
>TRBJ2-3|once|TRBV3-1/TRBV3-2|TRBD2
CASSLPGTSGDTQYF
TGTGCCAGCAGCCTCCCCGGGACTAGCGGAGATACGCAGTATTTT
>TRBJ2-2|once|TRBV5-6|TRBD1
CASSQQGARVTGELFF
TGTGCCAGCAGCCAACAGGGGGCGAGGGTCACCGGGGAGCTGTTTTTT
>TRBJ2-5|.|TRBV7-9|TRBD1
CASSLGDSKQETQYF
TGTGCCAGCAGCTTGGGGGACAGCAAACAAGAGACCCAGTACTTC
>TRBJ2-5|.|TRBV5-1|.
CASSFDSRETQYF
TGCGCCAGCAGCTTTGACAGCCGAGAGACCCAGTACTTC
>TRBJ1-1|once|TRBV3-1/TRBV3-2|TRBD1
CASTRRDRGSEAFF
TGTGCCAGCACCCGTCGGGACAGGGGATCTGAAGCTTTCTTT
>TRBJ1-2|.|TRBV19|TRBD1
CASSTAQGGIGGYGYTF
TGTGCCAGTAGTACTGCACAGGGGGGTATTGGGGGCTATGGCTACACCTTC
>TRBJ2-5|.|TRBV10-3|.
CAISEGHSYQETQYF
TGTGCCATCAGTGAGGGACATTCGTACCAAGAGACCCAGTACTTC
>TRBJ2-7|.|TRBV7-2|.
CASSLTGGNYEQYF
TGTGCCAGCAGCTTAACCGGGGGTAACTACGAGCAGTACTTC
>TRBJ2-7|.|TRBV5-1|.
CASSLGGDEQYF
TGCGCCAGCAGCTTGGGCGGCGACGAGCAGTACTTC
>TRBJ2-3|.|TRBV19|TRBD1
CASSMGTGRGDTQYF
TGTGCCAGTAGTATGGGGACAGGGAGAGGAGATACGCAGTATTTT
>TRBJ1-1|few|TRBV7-2|TRBD1
CASSLGTGGAAFF
TGTGCCAGCAGCTTAGGGACAGGGGGAGCGGCTTTCTTT
>TRBJ1-1|.|TRBV11-2|.
CASSFSAGLAGSLDTEAFF
TGTGCCAGCAGCTTTAGCGCAGGGCTGGCGGGATCCCTGGACACTGAAGCTTTCTTT
>TRBJ1-3|.|TRBV18|.
CASSPPTTSGNTIYF
TGTGCCAGCTCACCACCGACAACCTCTGGAAACACCATATATTTT
>TRBJ2-5|.|TRBV6-5|.
CASREPGGPRTQYF
TGTGCCAGCAGAGAGCCGGGGGGCCCACGGACCCAGTACTTC
>TRBJ2-7|few|TRBV6-5|.
CASTSTQSSYEQYF
TGTGCCAGCACCTCTACACAGAGCTCCTACGAGCAGTACTTC
>TRBJ2-5|.|TRBV19|.
CASSYVGAQETQYF
TGTGCCAGTAGTTATGTGGGGGCCCAAGAGACCCAGTACTTC
>TRBJ2-7|few|TRBV13|TRBD1
CASSLGLGTGGFTYEQYF
TGTGCCAGCAGCTTAGGCTTAGGGACAGGGGGTTTTACCTACGAGCAGTACTTC
>TRBJ1-1|.|TRBV7-9|TRBD1
CASSSQGASNTEAFF
TGTGCCAGCAGCTCCCAGGGGGCGTCGAACACTGAAGCTTTCTTT
>TRBJ2-5|.|TRBV7-6|.
CASSPRTVTEETQYF
TGTGCCAGCAGCCCCCGGACAGTTACTGAAGAGACCCAGTACTTC
>TRBJ1-2|.|TRBV6-1|.
CASSEVLGAIYGYTF
TGTGCCAGCAGTGAAGTCCTAGGGGCAATCTATGGCTACACCTTC
>TRBJ1-2|.|TRBV6-6|TRBD1
CASSPPAGTGVGYTF
TGTGCCAGCAGCCCTCCCGCCGGGACAGGGGTGGGCTACACCTTC
>TRBJ1-2|.|TRBV6-6|.
CASSYGTSTGTYGYTF
TGTGCCAGCAGTTACGGAACTTCGACAGGAACGTATGGCTACACCTTC
>TRBJ1-1|.|TRBV18|.
CASSPPGNTEAFF
TGTGCCAGCTCACCTCCAGGGAATACTGAAGCTTTCTTT
>TRBJ1-5|once|TRBV6-1|TRBD1
CASSEWDRSEQPQHF
TGTGCCAGCAGTGAATGGGACAGGTCAGAGCAGCCCCAGCATTTT
>TRBJ1-2|.|TRBV7-2|.
CASSFVRQANYGYTF
TGTGCCAGCAGCTTCGTTCGACAGGCTAACTATGGCTACACCTTC